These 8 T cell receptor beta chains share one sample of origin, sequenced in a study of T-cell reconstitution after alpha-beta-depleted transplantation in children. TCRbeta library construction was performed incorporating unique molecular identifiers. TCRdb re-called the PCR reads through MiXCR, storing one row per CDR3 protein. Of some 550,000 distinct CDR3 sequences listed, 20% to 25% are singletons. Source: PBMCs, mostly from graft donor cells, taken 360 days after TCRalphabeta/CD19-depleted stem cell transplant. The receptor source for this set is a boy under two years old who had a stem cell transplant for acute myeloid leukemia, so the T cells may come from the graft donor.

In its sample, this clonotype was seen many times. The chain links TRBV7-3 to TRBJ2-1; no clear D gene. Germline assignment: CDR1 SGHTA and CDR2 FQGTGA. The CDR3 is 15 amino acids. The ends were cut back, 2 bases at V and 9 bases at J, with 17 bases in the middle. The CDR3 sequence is CASSLDLDGRGEQFF. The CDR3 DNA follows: TGTGCCAGCAGCTTAGATTTAGACGGGCGAGGTGAGCAGTTCTTC. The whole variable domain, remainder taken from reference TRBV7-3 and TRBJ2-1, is GAGVSQTPSNKVTEKGKYVELRCDPISGHTALYWYRQSLGQGPEFLIYFQGTGAADDSGLPNDRFFAVRPEGSVSTLKIQRTERGDSAVYLCASSLDLDGRGEQFFGPGTRLTVL.

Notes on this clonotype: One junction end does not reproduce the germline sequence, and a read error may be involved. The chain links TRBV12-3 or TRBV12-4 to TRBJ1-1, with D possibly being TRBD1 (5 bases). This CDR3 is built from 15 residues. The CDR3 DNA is TGTGCCAGCAGATTAGATAGGCAGGGCGGCACTGAAGCTTTCTTT. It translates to CASRLDRQGGTEAFF.

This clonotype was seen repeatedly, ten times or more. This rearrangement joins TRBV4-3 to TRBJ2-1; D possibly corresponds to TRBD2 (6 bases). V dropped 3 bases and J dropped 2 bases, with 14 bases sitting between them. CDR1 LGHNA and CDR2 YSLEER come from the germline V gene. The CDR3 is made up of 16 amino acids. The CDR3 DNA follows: TGCGCCAGCAGCCAGGAACCGGGACTGGCCTACAATGAGCAGTTCTTC. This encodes CASSQEPGLAYNEQFF.

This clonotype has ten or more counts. CDR3 residues: CASIVSGGHYNEQFF. The CDR3 nucleotides read TGTGCCAGCATCGTGAGCGGGGGTCACTACAATGAGCAGTTCTTC. The gene calls are TRBV11-2 and TRBJ2-1; TRBD2 aligns across 8 bases. From germline, CDR1 is SGHAT and CDR2 FQNNGV. The CDR3 covers 15 residues. Trimming took 7 bases from V and 3 from J; bases not matched to a gene: 8.

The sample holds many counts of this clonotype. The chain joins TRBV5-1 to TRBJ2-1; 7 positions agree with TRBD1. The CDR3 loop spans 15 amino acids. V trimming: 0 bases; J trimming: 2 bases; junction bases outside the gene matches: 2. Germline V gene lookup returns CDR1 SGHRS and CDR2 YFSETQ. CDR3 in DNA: TGCGCCAGCAGCTTGGAACAGGGGACCTACAATGAGCAGTTCTTC. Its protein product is CASSLEQGTYNEQFF.

CDR3 bases: TGTGCCAGCAGTCCCGCGCGCACGGGGACAGGGCACAATGAGCAGTTCTTC. Its translation is CASSPARTGTGHNEQFF. The chain carries TRBV12-3 or TRBV12-4 and TRBJ2-1; 9 bases are a match to TRBD1. The CDR3 consists of 17 residues. V dropped 5 bases and J dropped 5; count of bases not matched to a gene: 13.

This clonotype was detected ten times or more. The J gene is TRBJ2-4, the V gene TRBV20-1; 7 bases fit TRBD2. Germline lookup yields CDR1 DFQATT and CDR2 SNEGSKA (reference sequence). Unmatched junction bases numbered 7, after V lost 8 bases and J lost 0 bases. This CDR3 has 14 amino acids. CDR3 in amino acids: CSSEGGLAKNIQYF. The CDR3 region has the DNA TGCAGTTCAGAGGGAGGGCTAGCCAAAAACATTCAGTACTTC.

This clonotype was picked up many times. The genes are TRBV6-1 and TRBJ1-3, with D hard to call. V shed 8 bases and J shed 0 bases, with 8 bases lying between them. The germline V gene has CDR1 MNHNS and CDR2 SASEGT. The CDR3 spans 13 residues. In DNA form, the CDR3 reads TGTGCCAGCTCAGGTTTCTCTGGAAACACCATATATTTT. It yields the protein CASSGFSGNTIYF.